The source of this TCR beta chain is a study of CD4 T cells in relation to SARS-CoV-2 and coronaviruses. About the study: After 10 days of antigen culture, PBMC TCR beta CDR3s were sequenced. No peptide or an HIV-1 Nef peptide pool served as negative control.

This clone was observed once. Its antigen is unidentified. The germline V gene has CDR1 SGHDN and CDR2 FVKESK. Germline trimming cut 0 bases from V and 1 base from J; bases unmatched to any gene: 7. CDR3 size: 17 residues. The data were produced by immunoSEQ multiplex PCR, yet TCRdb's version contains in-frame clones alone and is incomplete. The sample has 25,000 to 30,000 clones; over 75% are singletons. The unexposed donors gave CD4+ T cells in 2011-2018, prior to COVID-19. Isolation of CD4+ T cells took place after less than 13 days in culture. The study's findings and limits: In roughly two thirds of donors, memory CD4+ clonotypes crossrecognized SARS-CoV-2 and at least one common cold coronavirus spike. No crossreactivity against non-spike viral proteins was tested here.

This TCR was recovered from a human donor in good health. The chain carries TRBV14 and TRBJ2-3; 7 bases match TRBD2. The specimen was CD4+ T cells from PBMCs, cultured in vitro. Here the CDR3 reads CASSQDWSGARTDTQYF. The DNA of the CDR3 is TGTGCCAGCAGCCAAGACTGGAGCGGGGCCCGCACAGATACGCAGTATTTT. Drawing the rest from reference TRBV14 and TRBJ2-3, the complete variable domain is EAGVTQFPSHSVIEKGQTVTLRCDPISGHDNLYWYRRVMGKEIKFLLHFVKESKQDESGMPNNRFLAERTGGTYSTLKVQPAELEDSGVYFCASSQDWSGARTDTQYFGPGTRLTVL.